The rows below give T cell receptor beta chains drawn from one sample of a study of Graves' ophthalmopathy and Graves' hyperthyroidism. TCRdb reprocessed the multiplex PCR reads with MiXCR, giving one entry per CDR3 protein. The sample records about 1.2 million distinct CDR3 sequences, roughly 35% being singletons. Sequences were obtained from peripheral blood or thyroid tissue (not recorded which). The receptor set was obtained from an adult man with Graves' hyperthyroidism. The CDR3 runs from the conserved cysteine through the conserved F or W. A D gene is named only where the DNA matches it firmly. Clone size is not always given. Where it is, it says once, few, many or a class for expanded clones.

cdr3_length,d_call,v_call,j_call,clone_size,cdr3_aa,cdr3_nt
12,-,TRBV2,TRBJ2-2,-,CASSLLREELFF,TGTGCCAGCAGCCTGCTCAGGGAGGAGCTGTTTTTT
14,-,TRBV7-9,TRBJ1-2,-,CASSPDGNGYGYTF,TGTGCCAGCAGTCCTGACGGAAATGGCTATGGCTACACCTTC
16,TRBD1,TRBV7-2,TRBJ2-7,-,CASSLTIQGEPYEQYF,TGTGCCAGCAGCTTAACCATCCAGGGGGAGCCGTACGAGCAGTACTTC
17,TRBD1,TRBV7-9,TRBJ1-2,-,CASSFPDGQGEGYGYTF,TGTGCCAGCAGCTTCCCGGACGGCCAGGGGGAAGGCTATGGCTACACCTTC
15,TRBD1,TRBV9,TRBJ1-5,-,CASRPGTGAPQPQHF,TGTGCCAGCAGGCCCGGGACAGGGGCGCCTCAGCCCCAGCATTTT
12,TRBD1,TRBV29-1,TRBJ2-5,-,CSSLQGRETQYF,TGCAGCAGTTTACAGGGGCGGGAGACCCAGTACTTC
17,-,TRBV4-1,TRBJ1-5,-,CASSQGSQGYSNQPQHF,TGCGCCAGCAGCCAAGGTTCCCAGGGATATAGCAATCAGCCCCAGCATTTT
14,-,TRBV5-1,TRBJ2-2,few,CASSLYSGPGELFF,TGCGCCAGCAGCTTGTACTCGGGTCCCGGGGAGCTGTTTTTT
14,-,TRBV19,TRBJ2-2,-,CASSIPGQPGELFF,TGTGCCAGTAGTATACCTGGACAGCCCGGGGAGCTGTTTTTT
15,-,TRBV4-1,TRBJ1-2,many,CASSQELDVRYGYTF,TGCGCCAGCAGCCAAGAATTGGACGTGCGCTATGGCTACACCTTC
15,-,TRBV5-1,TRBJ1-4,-,CASSLGLTLDEKLFF,TGCGCCAGCAGCTTGGGACTGACGCTTGATGAAAAACTGTTTTTT
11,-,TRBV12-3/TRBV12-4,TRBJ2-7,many,CASRRAYEQYF,TGTGCCAGCAGGAGAGCCTACGAGCAGTACTTC
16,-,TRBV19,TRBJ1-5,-,CASSPTRGLGNQPQHF,TGTGCCAGCAGCCCTACACGGGGGTTGGGCAATCAGCCCCAGCATTTT
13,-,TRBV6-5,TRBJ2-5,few,CASSSHSPVTQYF,TGTGCCAGCAGTTCCCACTCCCCGGTGACCCAGTACTTC
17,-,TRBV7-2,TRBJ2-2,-,CASSLVGDADWAGELFF,TGTGCCAGCAGCTTAGTTGGCGACGCGGATTGGGCCGGGGAGCTGTTTTTT
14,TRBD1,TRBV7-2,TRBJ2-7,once,CASSSGTGLSRQYF,TGTGCCAGCAGCTCCGGGACAGGGCTCTCTAGGCAGTACTTC
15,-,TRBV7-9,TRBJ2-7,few,CASSATFRARDEQYF,TGTGCCAGCAGTGCCACATTCAGGGCGCGGGACGAGCAGTACTTC
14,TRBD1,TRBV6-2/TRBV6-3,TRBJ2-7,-,CASSYETGSYEQYF,TGTGCCAGCAGTTACGAGACAGGGAGCTACGAGCAGTACTTC
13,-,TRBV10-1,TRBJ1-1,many,CASKENLNTEAFF,TGCGCCAGCAAGGAGAACTTGAACACTGAAGCTTTCTTT
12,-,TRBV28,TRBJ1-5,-,CASNSGNQPQHF,TGTGCCAGCAACTCGGGGAATCAGCCCCAGCATTTT
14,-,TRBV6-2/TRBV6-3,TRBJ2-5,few,CASSYQAGRETQYF,TGTGCCAGCAGTTACCAGGCCGGGCGAGAGACCCAGTACTTC
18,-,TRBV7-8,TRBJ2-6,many,CASSTTLGGAPWANVLTF,TGTGCCAGCAGCACCACCCTGGGGGGGGCCCCCTGGGCCAACGTCCTGACTTTC
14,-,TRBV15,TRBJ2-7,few,CATSRDQGPYEQYF,TGTGCCACCAGCAGAGATCAGGGCCCCTACGAGCAGTACTTC
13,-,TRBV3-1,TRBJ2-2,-,CASSDLVGGELFF,TGTGCCAGCAGCGACCTCGTGGGCGGGGAGCTGTTTTTT
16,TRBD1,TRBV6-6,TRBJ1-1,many,CASSRIDRGWNTEAFF,TGTGCCAGCAGCAGGATTGACAGGGGTTGGAACACTGAAGCTTTCTTT